What follows describes a single T cell receptor (beta chain). This sample is drawn from a study of Ad26.COV2.S vaccination and SARS-CoV-2 variants. Study context: By the intramuscular route, Ad26.COV2.S was given once, or twice 56 days apart.

Libraries were prepared by immunoSEQ multiplex PCR; TCRdb keeps only in-frame clonotypes and omits some of them. The repertoire includes about 460,000 clones, 80% to 90% of them detected once, and about 1.5% sits in the top ten. Treatment in this sample: roughly 20 received Ad26.COV2.S at low or high dose, single or two shots; 5 received placebo; per-sample allocation not given. Specimen acquisition occurred on day 63 following the initial vaccine or placebo injection. This CDR3 comprises 14 residues. CDR1 SGHNT and CDR2 YYREEE come from the germline V gene (reference sequence). V lost 0 bases to trimming and J lost 7 bases, with 11 bases between them.

The sequence was collected from a person between 18 and 65 years old who received the Ad26.COV2.S COVID-19 vaccine or a placebo. This chain joins TRBV5-4 and TRBJ2-1, with TRBD2 as a possible D gene (6 bases). The sample in question was peripheral blood, obtained in a trial of Ad26.COV2.S vaccine versus placebo. For the CDR3, the DNA is TGTGCCAGCAGCTTGGGGGGACTGGGTAATGAGCAGTTCTTC. It specifies CASSLGGLGNEQFF.